This T cell receptor (beta chain) was captured by sequencing in a study of blood T cells in healthy people across ages. Combining a sample-barcoded 5' primer with a J-beta primer mix, a second PCR ran for 7 to 11 cycles. A template-switch adaptor that had 12 random nucleotides put a tag on each cDNA molecule. Each of the samples gave a minimum of 2.5 million paired-end reads that contained CDR3. TCRdb recomputed calls from the 5' RACE reads with MiXCR, one row per CDR3 protein. The sample records almost 800,000 distinct CDR3 sequences, 58% being singletons. On this clonotype itself: Antigen specificity is unknown.

Study-level results: Fewer expanded clones and more diversity marked long-lived versus aged donors. Because sorting was not performed, PBMCs prevented conclusive naive versus antigen-experienced comparison.

Sequencing was carried out using blood. This clonotype was obtained from a young man in good health.

The CDR3 DNA sequence: TGTGCAAGAAAAGGGGGTTCCACAGATACGCAGTATTTT. Translation: CARKGGSTDTQYF. V gene TRBV12-2 combines with J gene TRBJ2-3; no check of the table's D call, TRBD1, against the DNA was made. TRBV12-2 is flagged as a pseudogene. This CDR3 has 13 residues.